Below, 10 T cell receptor beta chains from the same sample are listed, as sequenced in a study of blood T cells in healthy people across ages. Alongside a J-beta primer mix, a sample-barcoded 5' primer served in a second PCR lasting roughly 7 to 12 cycles. TCRdb processed the 5' RACE reads anew with MiXCR; each CDR3 protein has one entry. The data show around 800,000 distinct CDR3 sequences, approximately 55% seen once. Sequencing input: blood. The receptors here all came from a man older than 75 in good health.

The rearrangement uses TRBV7-7 and TRBJ2-2; D is possibly TRBD1 or TRBD2 (5 bases each). This CDR3 is built from 14 residues. Trimming pared 2 bases from V and 5 bases from J, leaving 9 bases between. Germline V gene data show CDR1 as SSHAT and CDR2 as FNYEAQ (reference sequence). The CDR3, as DNA: TGTGCCAGCAGCTTATTCGAGGGGACCGGGGAGCTGTTTTTT. This gives the protein CASSLFEGTGELFF. Filled out from reference TRBV7-7 and TRBJ2-2, the complete variable domain reads GAGVSQSPRYKVTKRGQDVTLRCDPISSHATLYWYQQALGQGPEFLTYFNYEAQPDKSGLPSDRFSAERPEGSISTLTIQRTEQRDSAMYRCASSLFEGTGELFFGEGSRLTVL.

This clonotype turned up a few times. The chain links TRBV9 to TRBJ2-6; the D is unclear. V lost 3 bases and J 4 bases, leaving 5 bases between the germline ends. The CDR3 runs 13 residues. CDR1 and CDR2 from the germline V gene are SGDLS and YYNGEE. The CDR3 DNA reads as TGTGCCAGCAGCGGTAACGGGGCCAACGTCCTGACTTTC. Its protein is CASSGNGANVLTF.

The rearrangement uses TRBV27 and TRBJ2-3; possibly TRBD2 for D (5 bases). Germline lookup yields CDR1 MNHEY and CDR2 SMNVEV (reference sequence). The CDR3 spans 16 residues. The ends were cut back, 2 bases at V and 0 bases at J, with 12 bases in the middle. CDR3 sequence reads: CASSLLATTSTDTQYF. CDR3 bases: TGTGCCAGCAGTTTACTAGCAACGACTAGCACAGATACGCAGTATTTT.

Only one count was recorded for this clonotype. The J gene is TRBJ1-5, the V gene TRBV20-1, with 7 bases fitting TRBD1. J lost 6 bases, V lost 0 bases, and 14 bases had no gene match. The CDR3 totals 17 residues. In germline, CDR1 is DFQATT, CDR2 SNEGSKA (reference sequence). CDR3 protein: CSARDYPQGVGSQPQHF. CDR3 coding DNA: TGCAGTGCTAGAGATTACCCTCAGGGGGTCGGGAGTCAGCCCCAGCATTTT.

The rearrangement links TRBV28 to TRBJ2-5, with 9 bases lining up with TRBD1. The junction had 3 bases not matched to a gene; V was cut back by 4 bases and J by 0 bases. The CDR3 has 15 residues. Looked up from germline, CDR1 is MDHEN and CDR2 is SYDVKM. In DNA, the CDR3 is TGTGCCAGCAGTTGGACAGGGGCCTACCAAGAGACCCAGTACTTC. Its protein product is CASSWTGAYQETQYF. The full variable domain, in which reference TRBV28 and TRBJ2-5 provide the parts outside the CDR3, is DVKVTQSSRYLVKRTGEKVFLECVQDMDHENMFWYRQDPGLGLRLIYFSYDVKMKEKGDIPEGYSVSREKKERFSLILESASTNQTSMYLCASSWTGAYQETQYFGPGTRLLVL.

The V call is TRBV12-3 or TRBV12-4, the J call TRBJ2-3; D possibly corresponds to TRBD2 (5 bases). V was shortened by 1 base and J by 14 bases, with 16 bases between the two germline ends. The CDR3 covers 13 residues. The CDR3, as DNA: TGTGCCAGCAGTTTAGGGTCTAGCCGATACGCGTATTTT. The encoded protein is CASSLGSSRYAYF.

The table lists this clonotype with a few counts. The chain employs TRBV3-1 and TRBJ2-7, with no clear D. The CDR3 totals 14 residues. In germline, CDR1 is LGHDT, CDR2 YNNKEL (reference sequence). V was shortened by 4 bases and J by 1 base, with 11 bases between the two germline ends. The chain's CDR3 is CASSPGQRSYEQYF. The CDR3 DNA reads as TGTGCCAGCAGCCCAGGTCAACGTTCCTACGAGCAGTACTTC.

This clonotype was detected a few times. The V call is TRBV5-1, the J call TRBJ2-3; D may match TRBD1 or TRBD2 (6 bases each). Germline V lookup: CDR1 SGHRS, CDR2 YFSETQ. V lost 4 bases, J lost 1 base, and 13 bases lay in between. The CDR3 runs 15 residues. The CDR3 is CASSGGGIGTDTQYF. The CDR3 DNA follows: TGCGCCAGCAGCGGAGGGGGGATCGGCACAGATACGCAGTATTTT.

This clonotype was detected many times. The rearrangement uses TRBV29-1 and TRBJ2-1; TRBD2 matches at 11 bases. This CDR3 region has 15 residues. V was pared by 4 bases and J by 1 base, with 3 bases of the junction left unmatched. CDR1 SQVTM and CDR2 ANQGSEA come from the germline V gene. This chain's CDR3 is CSVGTSGSSYNEQFF. In DNA form, the CDR3 reads TGCAGCGTTGGGACTAGCGGGTCATCCTACAATGAGCAGTTCTTC.

As for this clonotype: Without the conserved terminal phenylalanine or tryptophan, this CDR3 likely stems from a read error. This rearrangement joins TRBV27 to TRBJ2-5; 8 positions agree with TRBD2. The CDR3 extends over 18 amino acids. Germline V gene data show CDR1 as MNHEY and CDR2 as SMNVEV (reference sequence). The V gene end was trimmed by 5 bases and the J gene end by 2 bases; junction bases not matched to a gene: 16. CDR3 amino acids: CASSPGTSGIPTQETQYL. CDR3 sequence (DNA): TGTGCCAGCAGTCCGGGAACTAGCGGAATTCCCACTCAAGAGACCCAGTACTTA.